The rows below give T cell receptor beta chains drawn from one sample of a study of control samples from healthy donors and cancer patients. The assay was immunoSEQ multiplex PCR, and TCRdb's table has in-frame clones only and misses some. The sample records 65,000 to 100,000 clones, 91% being singletons. Material: blood. The receptors were gathered from a man aged 50 or older in good health. CDR3s include the opening cysteine and the closing phenylalanine or tryptophan. The D gene is left open where the match is weak. Not every row has a clone size; where given, it reads once, few, many or a size class.

length: 14; D: TRBD1; V: TRBV2; size: NA; J: TRBJ1-1; DNA: TGTGCCAGCAGAGCAGGGGGCGCGGGGACTGAAGCTTTCTTT; CDR3: CASRAGGAGTEAFF
length: 16; D: TRBD1; V: TRBV19; size: NA; J: TRBJ1-5; DNA: TGTGCCAGTAGTCCCGTCTTCCGGGACAGGGCTCAGCCCCAGCATTTT; CDR3: CASSPVFRDRAQPQHF
length: 18; D: NA; V: TRBV3-1/TRBV3-2; size: NA; J: TRBJ1-2; DNA: TGTGCCAGCAGCGGAATGACCGGGATGACAAAAAAGGACTATGGCTACACCTTC; CDR3: CASSGMTGMTKKDYGYTF
length: 17; D: TRBD1; V: TRBV10-3; size: NA; J: TRBJ1-2; DNA: TGTGCCATCAGTCCCGGACAGGGGCCCTCGGCGGACTATGGCTACACCTTC; CDR3: CAISPGQGPSADYGYTF
length: 14; D: NA; V: TRBV15; size: NA; J: TRBJ2-7; DNA: TGTGCCACCGGTTTGGCGGGGAGCTCCTACGAGCAGTACTTC; CDR3: CATGLAGSSYEQYF
length: 18; D: TRBD2; V: TRBV13; size: once; J: TRBJ2-3; DNA: TGTGCCAGCAGCTTAACGTCTTTTTCTAGCGGGGTCTCAGATACGCAGTATTTT; CDR3: CASSLTSFSSGVSDTQYF
length: 13; D: NA; V: TRBV6-5; size: NA; J: TRBJ1-5; DNA: TGTGCCAGCAGCCTGACAGCAGATCAGCCCCAGCATTTT; CDR3: CASSLTADQPQHF
length: 15; D: NA; V: TRBV7-2; size: once; J: TRBJ2-7; DNA: TGTGCCAGCAGCTCCCGGGACTCGAAAATAAGCGAGCAGTACTTC; CDR3: CASSSRDSKISEQYF
length: 13; D: TRBD1; V: TRBV18; size: NA; J: TRBJ2-5; DNA: TGTGCCAGCTCGGCCGGGACAGAAGAGACCCAGTACTTC; CDR3: CASSAGTEETQYF
length: 12; D: NA; V: TRBV12-3/TRBV12-4; size: NA; J: TRBJ2-2; DNA: TGTGCCAGCAGTTTATCCCCCGGGGAGCTGTTTTTT; CDR3: CASSLSPGELFF
length: 13; D: NA; V: TRBV7-9; size: NA; J: TRBJ1-2; DNA: TGTGCCAGCAGCTTGGGTCCGAGTAGGCCCAACACCTTC; CDR3: CASSLGPSRPNTF